The clone carrying this T cell receptor (beta chain) was counted many times. TCRdb reprocessed the 5' RACE reads with MiXCR, giving one entry per CDR3 protein. The sample includes some 54,000 distinct CDR3 sequences, roughly 15% of them seen just once. The CDR3 length is 15 residues. The germline V gene has CDR1 SGHVS and CDR2 FQNEAQ. The J segment lost 2 bases and the V segment lost 5 bases, leaving 7 bases of the junction unmatched. The chain joins TRBV7-8 to TRBJ1-1; 8 bases line up with TRBD1. The clonotype comes from a female donor with breast cancer. Material for sequencing was naive CD4+ T cells sorted from blood. Subset in this sample: naive CD4+ T cells, CD4+CD45RA+CD25-. The CDR3 DNA follows: TGTGCCAGCAGCGCGCAGACAGGGGACAACACTGAAGCTTTCTTT. Encoded protein: CASSAQTGDNTEAFF.